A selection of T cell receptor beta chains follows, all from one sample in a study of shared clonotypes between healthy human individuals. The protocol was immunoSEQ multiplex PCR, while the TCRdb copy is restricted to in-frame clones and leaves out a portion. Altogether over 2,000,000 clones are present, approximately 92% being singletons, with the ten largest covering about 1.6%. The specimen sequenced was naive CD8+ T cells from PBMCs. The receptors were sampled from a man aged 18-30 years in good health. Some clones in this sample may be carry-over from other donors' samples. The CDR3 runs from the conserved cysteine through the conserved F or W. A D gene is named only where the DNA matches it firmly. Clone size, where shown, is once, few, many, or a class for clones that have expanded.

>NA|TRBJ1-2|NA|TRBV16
TGTGCCAGCAGCCAATCTCTTCAGGGGACTGGAGGCTACACCTTC
CASSQSLQGTGGYTF
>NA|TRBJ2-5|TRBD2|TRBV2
TGTGCCAGCCTTCAGCGGGGGCGGGAAGAGACCCAGTACTTC
CASLQRGREETQYF
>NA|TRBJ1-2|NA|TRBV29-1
TGCAGCGTGGACAGCGGCGGAGGCTACACCTTC
CSVDSGGGYTF
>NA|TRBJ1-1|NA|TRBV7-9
TGTGCCAGCAGTTGGACCACTGAAGCTTTCTTT
CASSWTTEAFF
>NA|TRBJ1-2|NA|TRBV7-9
TGTGCCAGCAGCTTAGTGGGCCAGAACTATGGCTACACCTTC
CASSLVGQNYGYTF
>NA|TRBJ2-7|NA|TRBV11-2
TGTGCCAGCAGGACCAATCCGACAGTCTCCTACGAGCAGTACTTC
CASRTNPTVSYEQYF
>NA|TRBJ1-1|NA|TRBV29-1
TGCAGCGTTTTTATGAACACTGAAGCTTTCTTT
CSVFMNTEAFF
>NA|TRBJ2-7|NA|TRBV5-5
TGTGCCAGCAGCCCCGATAGGGGAGCCTACGAGCAGTACTTC
CASSPDRGAYEQYF
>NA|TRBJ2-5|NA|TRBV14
TGTGCCAGCAGCCAAGAGCTAGGACAGTCCCAAGAGACCCAGTACTTC
CASSQELGQSQETQYF
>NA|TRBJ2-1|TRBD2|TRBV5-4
TGTGCCAGCAGCTTACCGACCCTTACTAGCGGGAGTACCTACAATGAGCAGTTCTTC
CASSLPTLTSGSTYNEQFF
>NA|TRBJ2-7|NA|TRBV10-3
TGTGCCATCAGTGATTCCGGCAGGAGGTCGGCCTACGAGCAGTACTTC
CAISDSGRRSAYEQYF
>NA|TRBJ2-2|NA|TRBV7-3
TGTGCCAGCAGCACCCGGGACGGAAACACCGGGGAGCTGTTTTTT
CASSTRDGNTGELFF
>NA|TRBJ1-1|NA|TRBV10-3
TGTGCCATCAGTGAGTCAACCGGCACCGGAGCTTTCTTT
CAISESTGTGAFF
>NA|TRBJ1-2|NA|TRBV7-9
TGTGCCAGCAGCTTTGCGGATTCTTATGGCTACACCTTC
CASSFADSYGYTF
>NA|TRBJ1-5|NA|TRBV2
TGTGCCAGCAGTGATAGTATTATTAGCAATCAGCCCCAGCATTTT
CASSDSIISNQPQHF
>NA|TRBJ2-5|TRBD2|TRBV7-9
TGTGCCAGCAGCTCCGGGGGGACTAGCGGGAACCAAGAGACCCAGTACTTC
CASSSGGTSGNQETQYF
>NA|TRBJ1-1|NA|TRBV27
TGTGCCAGCAGTTTAGCGGGGGGCAACGCTGAAGCTTTCTTT
CASSLAGGNAEAFF
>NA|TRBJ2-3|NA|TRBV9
TGTGCCAGCAGTTCCCGGGGGATAATCACAGATACGCAGTATTTT
CASSSRGIITDTQYF
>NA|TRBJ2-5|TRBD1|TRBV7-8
TGTGCCAGCAGCCTAGGGCGGACAGGGGGAGAGACCCAGTACTTC
CASSLGRTGGETQYF
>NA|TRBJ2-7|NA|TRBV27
TGTGCCAGCAGACGAAGGGGCCTTAACTACGAGCAGTACTTC
CASRRRGLNYEQYF
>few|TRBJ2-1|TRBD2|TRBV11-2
TGTGCCAGCAACCGGGGGGACCATGAGCAGTTCTTC
CASNRGDHEQFF
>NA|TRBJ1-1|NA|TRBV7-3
TGTGCCAGCAGCCTACAGGTGGGCACTGAAGCTTTCTTT
CASSLQVGTEAFF
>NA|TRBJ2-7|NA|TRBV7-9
TGTGCCAGCAGCTTATCTGGGGACTACGAGCAGTACTTC
CASSLSGDYEQYF